Here is one T cell receptor beta chain with its context. What it binds is unknown. The data were taken from a study of T cell responses to AZD1222 COVID-19 vaccine. Whole-study results and caveats: The study reported that nearly half of spike-specific TCRs target unmutated variant regions. Receipt of two AZD1222 doses was followed by a rise in Spike-specific TCR breadth and depth.

Trimming took 4 bases from V and 2 from J, leaving 15 bases between them. Germline V gene data show CDR1 as LNHDA and CDR2 as SQIVND (reference sequence). The CDR3 runs 16 residues. The assay was immunoSEQ multiplex PCR, and TCRdb's table has in-frame clones only and misses some. Of roughly 150,000 clones listed, 90% to 95% are singletons. The sequence derives from an adult who received the AZD1222 COVID-19 vaccine. This chain links TRBV19 with TRBJ1-5; no firm D call. Source: peripheral blood, taken 28 days after the second AZD1222 dose. The CDR3 spells CASSNREKSGNQPQHF. CDR3 nucleotide sequence: TGTGCCAGTAGTAACCGGGAGAAGTCCGGCAATCAGCCCCAGCATTTT.